This T cell receptor (beta chain) was sequenced during a study of identical twins. MiXCR, applied by TCRdb to the 5' RACE reads, yields one record per CDR3 protein. Seen here are around 480,000 distinct CDR3 sequences, around an eighth observed once, and the top ten hold approximately 0.9%. In its sample, this clonotype was seen a few times. The antigen remains unidentified. Findings and caveats of the study: Diverse VJ usage suggested most zero-insertion clonotypes were not invariant T cells. Out-of-frame alpha sequences shared by twins showed excess low generation probability.

With 6 bases clipped from V and 7 bases from J, the junction kept 4 bases outside the gene matches. Germline assignment: CDR1 KGHDR and CDR2 SFDVKD. CDR3 length: 13 amino acids. Healthy Caucasians made up all donors. This sample was shared with a second study, whose subject was yellow fever vaccine responses in identical twins. Per that paper: It has been reported that, in twins, the vaccine T cell response seemed partly convergent and partly personalized.

The rearrangement uses TRBV24-1 and TRBJ2-1, with 8 bases matching TRBD1. Sequencing input: CD4+ T cells sorted from blood. This clonotype was sampled from a woman in her late teens or twenties in good health. CDR3: CATSTRGRNEQFF. As DNA, the CDR3 is TGTGCCACCAGTACCAGGGGGCGGAATGAGCAGTTCTTC.